The 20 T cell receptor beta chains presented below share a single source sample, sequenced in a study of blood T cell repertoires in COVID-19. Method: immunoSEQ multiplex PCR; TCRdb's copy keeps in-frame clones and lacks some. Seen here are 400,000 to 500,000 clones, roughly 90% observed once, and the top ten hold 1.8%. The sample comprised PBMCs or T cells enriched from blood (not recorded which). Receptors were obtained from a woman aged 40 to 50 who had recovered from COVID-19.

The rearrangement links TRBV7-9 to TRBJ2-5; D not certain. CDR3 length: 14 residues. Germline V lookup: CDR1 SEHNR, CDR2 FQNEAQ (reference sequence). With 2 bases removed from V and 2 bases from J, the gap between germline ends came to 9 bases. The CDR3 sequence: CASSLKARQETQYF. In nucleotides, the CDR3 is TGTGCCAGCAGCTTAAAAGCCAGGCAAGAGACCCAGTACTTC.

The chain employs TRBV9 and TRBJ1-2; no reliable D call. The CDR3 sequence is 13 residues long. The germline V gene encodes CDR1 SGDLS and CDR2 YYNGEE. Trimming removed 5 bases from V and 4 bases from J, with 12 bases in between. For the CDR3, the DNA is TGTGCCAGCAGTAGGGAGGCTTCCTATGGCTACACCTTC. Amino acid sequence: CASSREASYGYTF.

This clone showed up just once. The chain joins TRBV6-1 to TRBJ1-1; D remains unclear. This CDR3 spans 14 amino acids. V shed 1 base and J shed 1 base, with 7 bases lying between them. Germline CDR1 MNHNS, CDR2 SASEGT. The CDR3 DNA reads TGTGCCAGCAGTGAAGTGTCAGGGAACACTGAAGCTTTCTTT. It encodes CASSEVSGNTEAFF.

The gene calls are TRBV19 and TRBJ2-7, with D perhaps TRBD2 (6 bases). Germline V gene data show CDR1 as LNHDA and CDR2 as SQIVND (reference sequence). V was trimmed by 5 bases and J by 6 bases, leaving 20 bases between them. The CDR3 extends over 15 amino acids. The CDR3 spells CASSVSTSSFSEQYF. In DNA form, the CDR3 reads TGTGCCAGTAGTGTCTCGACTAGTAGTTTCTCCGAGCAGTACTTC.

The V call is TRBV10-3, the J call TRBJ2-7; the match to TRBD1 covers 8 bases. The CDR3 extends over 13 amino acids. Trimming took 6 bases from V and 5 from J; bases not matched to a gene: 6. CDR1 is ENHRY, CDR2 SYGVKD, per germline. In DNA, the CDR3 is TGTGCCATCAGAGGGACAGGTGACAACGAGCAGTACTTC. Translation gives CAIRGTGDNEQYF.

CDR3: CASSPTGLYNEQFF. The CDR3, as DNA: TGTGCCAGCAGCCCCACAGGGCTCTACAATGAGCAGTTCTTC. The genes are TRBV27 and TRBJ2-1, with D possibly TRBD1 on 6 matching bases. There are 14 residues in the CDR3. The ends were cut back, 6 bases at V and 3 bases at J, with 12 bases in the middle. The germline CDR1 and CDR2 sequences are MNHEY and SMNVEV (reference sequence).

The rearrangement uses TRBV21-1 and TRBJ2-7; the table names TRBD2, a call not compared with the DNA. TRBV21-1 is a pseudogene segment. The CDR3 runs 15 residues. CDR3 bases: TGTGCCAGCAGCGATTTAGCGGGAGGGATTTACGAGCAGTACTTC. Protein sequence: CASSDLAGGIYEQYF.

This clone has just a few counts. The rearrangement uses TRBV6-5 and TRBJ1-5, with 7 bases lining up with TRBD1. CDR3 length equals 13 residues. Unmatched junction bases numbered 4, after V lost 6 bases and J lost 5 bases. CDR1 is MNHEY, CDR2 SVGAGI, per germline. The CDR3 region is CASSRDSYQPQHF. CDR3 sequence (DNA): TGTGCCAGCAGCAGGGACAGCTATCAGCCCCAGCATTTT.

The rearrangement links TRBV7-2 to TRBJ1-1; D is perhaps TRBD1 (6 bases). The CDR3 spans 16 residues. V lost 4 bases to trimming and J lost 1 base, with 16 bases between them. Germline V gene data show CDR1 as SGHTA and CDR2 as FQGNSA. This CDR3 reads CASSSPSGGANTEAFF. The CDR3 DNA reads as TGTGCCAGCAGCTCCCCCTCTGGGGGGGCGAACACTGAAGCTTTCTTT.

As DNA, the CDR3 is TGTGCCAGCTCACCAGTGGGACAGGGACAGAACACTGAAGCTTTCTTT. This translates into CASSPVGQGQNTEAFF. The chain combines TRBV18 with TRBJ1-1, with TRBD1 matching over 9 bases. In germline, CDR1 is KGHSH, CDR2 LQKENI. This CDR3 contains 16 residues. V gave up 2 bases and J gave up 1 base; unmatched junction bases: 5.

The chain is built from TRBV27 and TRBJ2-1; 7 bases map to TRBD1. Germline V gene lookup returns CDR1 MNHEY and CDR2 SMNVEV (reference sequence). The CDR3 extends over 14 amino acids. The ends lost 5 bases at V and 8 bases at J; junction bases unmatched: 9. The CDR3 region is CASSPTGILDEQFF. The DNA of the CDR3 is TGTGCCAGCAGTCCGACAGGGATTTTGGATGAGCAGTTCTTC.

This clone was seen only once. The rearrangement links TRBV27 to TRBJ2-1; TRBD2 matches at 8 bases. This CDR3 comprises 15 residues. J was trimmed by 5 bases and V by 3 bases; bases with no gene match: 6. Germline V gene sequence: CDR1 MNHEY, CDR2 SMNVEV (reference sequence). The CDR3 loop reads CASSFSTSGHNEQFF. CDR3 in DNA: TGTGCCAGCAGTTTTTCCACTAGCGGCCACAATGAGCAGTTCTTC.

This clone was detected once. For the CDR3, the DNA is TGTGCCAGCAGTTTGGGGACAGGGGGCGGGCAGCCCCAGCATTTT. It specifies CASSLGTGGGQPQHF. The rearrangement links TRBV27 to TRBJ1-5; 12 bases agree with TRBD1. Per germline, CDR1 MNHEY and CDR2 SMNVEV (reference sequence). There are 15 residues in the CDR3. J lost 7 bases, V lost 3 bases, and 4 bases had no gene match.

The rearrangement uses TRBV19 and TRBJ2-6; 11 bases fit TRBD1. CDR1 and CDR2 (germline): LNHDA, SQIVND (reference sequence). J lost 1 base, V lost 4 bases, and 6 bases had no gene match. CDR3 size: 18 residues. DNA for the CDR3: TGTGCCAGTAGTAATACCGGGACAGGGGGATCTGGGGCCAACGTCCTGACTTTC. Protein product: CASSNTGTGGSGANVLTF.

CDR3 region: CASSGVSSYEQYF. The CDR3 DNA follows: TGTGCCAGCAGCGGAGTTAGCTCCTACGAGCAGTACTTC. V gene TRBV5-5 combines with J gene TRBJ2-7; D remains unclear. This CDR3 has 13 amino acids. The V and J ends lost 4 bases and 0 bases respectively, with 8 bases between them. The germline V gene has CDR1 SGHKS and CDR2 YYEKEE (reference sequence).

The sample holds one count of this clone. The chain joins TRBV12-3 or TRBV12-4 to TRBJ1-1; weak D call: TRBD1 (5 bases). V lost 6 bases and J 5 bases, leaving 7 bases between the germline ends. The CDR3 runs to 11 residues. CDR3 nucleotides: TGTGCCAGCAGGGGGGGAACTGAAGCTTTCTTT. Translation gives CASRGGTEAFF.

The CDR3 is CAWSTGTGQSNQPQHF. The CDR3 DNA reads TGTGCCTGGAGTACCGGGACAGGGCAGAGCAATCAGCCCCAGCATTTT. The V gene is TRBV30, the J gene TRBJ1-5; TRBD1 matches at 9 bases. Germline-derived CDR1 and CDR2 are GTSNPN and SVGIG (reference sequence). Trimming took 2 bases from V and 1 from J; bases not matched to a gene: 6. The CDR3 has 16 residues.

This clone was detected only once. Within the sample, other DNA sequences also encode this same CDR3. This chain uses TRBV5-4 with TRBJ1-1; D unclear. The CDR3 is made up of 14 amino acids. The germline CDR1 and CDR2 sequences are SGHNT and YYREEE (reference sequence). Between the trimmed V and J ends, which lost 4 bases and 3 bases, there was a span of 13 bases. The CDR3, as DNA: TGTGCCAGCAGCCGAACGGGAGGAGACACTGAAGCTTTCTTT. Its protein is CASSRTGGDTEAFF.

In DNA, the CDR3 is TGTGCCTGGAGTCCCGGGCTAGCGGGAGGGCGTGAGCAGTTCTTC. It specifies CAWSPGLAGGREQFF. J is TRBJ2-1 and V is TRBV30; TRBD2 aligns across 12 bases. V lost 2 bases and J lost 9; bases outside the gene matches: 8. CDR1 and CDR2 (germline): GTSNPN, SVGIG (reference sequence). The CDR3 is 15 amino acids.

The chain carries TRBV10-3 and TRBJ1-5; no reliable D call. Trimming cost V 2 bases and J 5 bases, with 10 bases left between them. The CDR3 has 14 residues. From germline, CDR1 is ENHRY and CDR2 SYGVKD. CDR3 in DNA: TGTGCCATCAGTGAGGCAGATAATTATCAGCCCCAGCATTTT. Amino acid sequence: CAISEADNYQPQHF.